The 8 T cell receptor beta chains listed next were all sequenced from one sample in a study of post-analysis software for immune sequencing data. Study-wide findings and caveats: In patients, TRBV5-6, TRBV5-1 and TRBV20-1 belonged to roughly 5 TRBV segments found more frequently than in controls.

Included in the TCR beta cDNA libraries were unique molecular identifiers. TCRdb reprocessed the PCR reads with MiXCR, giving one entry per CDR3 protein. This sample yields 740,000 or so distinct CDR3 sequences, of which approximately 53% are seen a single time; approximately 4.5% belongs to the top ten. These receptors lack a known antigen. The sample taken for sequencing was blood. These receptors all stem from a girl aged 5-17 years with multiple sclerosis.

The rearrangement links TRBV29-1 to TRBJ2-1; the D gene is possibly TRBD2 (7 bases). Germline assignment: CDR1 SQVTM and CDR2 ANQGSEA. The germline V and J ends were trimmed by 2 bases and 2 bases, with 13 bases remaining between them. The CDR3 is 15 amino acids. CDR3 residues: CSVEINGGPYNEQFF. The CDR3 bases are TGCAGCGTTGAAATAAACGGGGGGCCCTACAATGAGCAGTTCTTC.

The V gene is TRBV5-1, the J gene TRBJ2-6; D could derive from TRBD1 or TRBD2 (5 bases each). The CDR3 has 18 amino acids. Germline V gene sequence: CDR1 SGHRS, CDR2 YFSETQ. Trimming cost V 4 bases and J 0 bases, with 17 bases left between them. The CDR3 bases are TGCGCCAGCAGCCTCGGCGGCACCGGGGCCTCTGGGGCCAACGTCCTGACTTTC. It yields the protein CASSLGGTGASGANVLTF.

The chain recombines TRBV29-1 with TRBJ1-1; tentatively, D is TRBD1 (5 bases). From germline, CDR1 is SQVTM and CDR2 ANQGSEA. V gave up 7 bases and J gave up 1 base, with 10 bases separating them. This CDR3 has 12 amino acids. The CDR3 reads CSAGGANTEAFF. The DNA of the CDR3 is TGCAGCGCCGGGGGAGCGAACACTGAAGCTTTCTTT.

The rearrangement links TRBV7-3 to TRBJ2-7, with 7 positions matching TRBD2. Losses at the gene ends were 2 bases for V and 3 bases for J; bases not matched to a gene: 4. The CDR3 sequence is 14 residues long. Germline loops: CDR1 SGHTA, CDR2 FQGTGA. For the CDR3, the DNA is TGTGCCAGCAGCTTAGAGGGCGGGGGCTACGAGCAGTACTTC. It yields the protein CASSLEGGGYEQYF. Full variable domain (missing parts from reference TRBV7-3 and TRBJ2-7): GAGVSQTPSNKVTEKGKYVELRCDPISGHTALYWYRQSLGQGPEFLIYFQGTGAADDSGLPNDRFFAVRPEGSVSTLKIQRTERGDSAVYLCASSLEGGGYEQYFGPGTRLTVT.

CDR3 sequence: CASRGPARGYGYTF. For the CDR3, the DNA is TGTGCCAGCAGGGGGCCAGCGCGGGGCTATGGCTACACCTTC. The rearrangement uses TRBV7-9 and TRBJ1-2; possible D gene TRBD1, 5 bases. This CDR3 has 14 amino acids. The V gene lost 6 bases and the J gene lost 4 bases, with 15 bases spanning the gap. Looked up from germline, CDR1 is SEHNR and CDR2 is FQNEAQ (reference sequence).

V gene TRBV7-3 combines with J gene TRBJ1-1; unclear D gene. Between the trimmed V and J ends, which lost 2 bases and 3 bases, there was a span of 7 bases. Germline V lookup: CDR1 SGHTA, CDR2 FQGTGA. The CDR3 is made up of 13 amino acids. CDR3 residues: CASSLVLDTEAFF. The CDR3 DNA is TGTGCCAGCAGCTTAGTCTTGGACACTGAAGCTTTCTTT.

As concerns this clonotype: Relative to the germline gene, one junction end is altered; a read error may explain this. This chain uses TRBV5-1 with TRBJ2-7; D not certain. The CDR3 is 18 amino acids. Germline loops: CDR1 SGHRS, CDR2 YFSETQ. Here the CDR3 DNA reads TGCGCCAGCAGCTCCCTCTTTACCATACAAGGTAACTCCTACGAGCAGTACTTT. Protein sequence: CASSSLFTIQGNSYEQYF.

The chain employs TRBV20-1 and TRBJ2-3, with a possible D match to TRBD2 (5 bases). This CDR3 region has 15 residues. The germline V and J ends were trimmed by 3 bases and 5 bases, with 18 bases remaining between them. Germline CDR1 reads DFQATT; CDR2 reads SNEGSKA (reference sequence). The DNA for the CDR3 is TGCAGTGCTAGCGTGGACGGAGGCACGGGAGATACGCAGTATTTT. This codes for CSASVDGGTGDTQYF.